The source of this T cell receptor (beta chain) is a study of blood T cell repertoires in COVID-19. Across the study: Whether acute or convalescent, the COVID-19 samples came from the United States, Italy and Spain. The cDNA or gDNA used as material had been derived from T cells, B-cell-depleted T cells, or PBMCs.

Authors' processing steps: From reference gene primer amplification, estimates of nucleated cell counts were derived. TCRdb's copy holds only in-frame clones and misses some; the assay was immunoSEQ multiplex PCR. The V and J calls and the clone size are those of that table, but D and trimming were determined from the DNA. The sample contains about 87,000 clones, 60% to 80% of which appear only once. This CDR3 is 12 amino acids long. V lost 3 bases and J lost 6, with 7 bases in between. From germline, CDR1 is KGHSH and CDR2 LQKENI. This sequence originates from a woman aged 45 to 65 with acute or convalescent COVID-19. V gene TRBV18 combines with J gene TRBJ2-3; D is undetermined. Sequenced input: peripheral blood. CDR3 sequence: CASSPVTDTQYF. The CDR3 region has the DNA TGTGCCAGCTCACCTGTCACTGATACGCAGTATTTT.